The clone carrying this T cell receptor beta chain was picked up one time. At one boundary the junction diverges from the germline segment, which might be a read error. Germline CDR1 reads SNHLY; CDR2 reads FYNNEI. This CDR3 is built from 15 residues. The data belong to a study of blood T cell repertoires in COVID-19. On the study more broadly: PBMCs, B-cell-depleted T cells, or T cells were the source of the cDNA or gDNA that made up the material.

As processed by the authors: Scientists estimated how many nucleated cells there were by amplifying reference gene primers. Sequenced by immunoSEQ multiplex PCR; TCRdb stores in-frame clones only, minus some. V and J calls and clone size are as listed in that table; D and trimming were resolved from the DNA. Among 23,000 or so clones, under 95% were seen once, and the ten largest hold about 4%. Sequencing was done on a sample of peripheral blood. This TCR was recovered from a woman between 45 and 65 years old with active COVID-19. This rearrangement joins TRBV2 to TRBJ1-1; tentative D call: TRBD1 (6 bases). CDR3 region: CASREGQLTNTEAFF. Written as DNA, the CDR3 is TGTGCCAGCAGGGAAGGACAGCTTACGAACACTGAAGCTTTCTTT.